This T cell receptor beta chain originates from a study of T cells in Graves' hyperthyroidism and ophthalmopathy. Diagnoses rested on clinical symptoms, serum thyroxine and TRAb, thyroid ultrasound and orbital computed tomography. This CDR3 spans 18 amino acids. Germline V gives CDR1 LNHNV, CDR2 YYDKDF (reference sequence). V gave up 0 bases and J gave up 4 bases; unmatched junction bases: 9. Using RNA transcripts as the source, TCR beta CDR3 regions were amplified. A first-round RT-PCR of the TCR CDR3 used the HTBI primer set. TCRdb reprocessed the multiplex PCR reads with MiXCR, giving one entry per CDR3 protein. Of about 92,000 distinct CDR3 sequences in the sample, under 65% are singletons; the top ten hold roughly 29%.

This chain links TRBV15 with TRBJ2-1, with TRBD2 matching over 10 bases. Sequences were obtained from blood. The source of this sequence is a woman in her forties with Graves' hyperthyroidism. The CDR3: CATSRDRPGLAYYNEQFF. CDR3 bases: TGTGCCACCAGCAGAGATCGACCGGGACTAGCGTATTACAATGAGCAGTTCTTC.